Described below is a single T cell receptor (beta chain) sequence and its context. Its target is not known. This entry is derived from a study of T cell responses to AZD1222 COVID-19 vaccine. Findings and caveats of the study: Clonal diversity was possibly underestimated, and white British individuals and females predominated among donors. At baseline, just a handful of AZD1222 recipients tested seropositive.

Assay used: immunoSEQ multiplex PCR; TCRdb lists only in-frame clones, some missing. The sample lists 150,000 to 200,000 clones, 90% to 95% occurring once. The CDR3 totals 15 residues. Germline V CDR1 and CDR2: SGHVS, FQNEAQ. Trimming took 5 bases from V and 0 from J, leaving 10 bases between them. This clonotype was sampled from an adult in good health. The chain recombines TRBV7-8 with TRBJ1-4; no firm D call. The starting material was peripheral blood, obtained on day 0 of AZD1222 vaccination. CDR3 region: CASSRSVTTNEKLFF. The CDR3 DNA follows: TGTGCCAGCAGCCGATCAGTTACAACTAATGAAAAACTGTTTTTT.